This T cell receptor beta chain appears in the sequencing data of a study of human T cells and chemical hapten exposure. Study results and limitations: Expanded TCR counts at PT1 were positively correlated with the patch test score. In comparison with controls, expanded TCRs gave rise to a significantly larger number of large CDR3 similarity clusters.

The CDR3 totals 13 residues. V was shortened by 6 bases and J by 5 bases, with 10 bases between the two germline ends. On this clonotype itself: Its antigen remains unknown.

The time point is: pre-sensitization, week 0. The treatment: therapeutic diphenylcyclopropenone sensitization with weekly scalp DPC. Using its own MiXCR run on the RACE reads, TCRdb lists one record per CDR3 protein. The sample lists fewer than 60,000 distinct CDR3 sequences, 11% occurring once. This chain joins TRBV12-3 or TRBV12-4 and TRBJ2-2, with D possibly being TRBD1 (6 bases). The receptor comes from a woman aged 40 to 50 with alopecia areata. Some clones in this sample may be carry-over from other donors' samples. Specimen: whole blood, collected in connection with sensitization to the hapten diphenylcyclopropenone (DPC). Here the CDR3 DNA reads TGTGCCAGCAGCTACAGGGAGACCGGGGAGCTGTTTTTT. Its translation: CASSYRETGELFF.